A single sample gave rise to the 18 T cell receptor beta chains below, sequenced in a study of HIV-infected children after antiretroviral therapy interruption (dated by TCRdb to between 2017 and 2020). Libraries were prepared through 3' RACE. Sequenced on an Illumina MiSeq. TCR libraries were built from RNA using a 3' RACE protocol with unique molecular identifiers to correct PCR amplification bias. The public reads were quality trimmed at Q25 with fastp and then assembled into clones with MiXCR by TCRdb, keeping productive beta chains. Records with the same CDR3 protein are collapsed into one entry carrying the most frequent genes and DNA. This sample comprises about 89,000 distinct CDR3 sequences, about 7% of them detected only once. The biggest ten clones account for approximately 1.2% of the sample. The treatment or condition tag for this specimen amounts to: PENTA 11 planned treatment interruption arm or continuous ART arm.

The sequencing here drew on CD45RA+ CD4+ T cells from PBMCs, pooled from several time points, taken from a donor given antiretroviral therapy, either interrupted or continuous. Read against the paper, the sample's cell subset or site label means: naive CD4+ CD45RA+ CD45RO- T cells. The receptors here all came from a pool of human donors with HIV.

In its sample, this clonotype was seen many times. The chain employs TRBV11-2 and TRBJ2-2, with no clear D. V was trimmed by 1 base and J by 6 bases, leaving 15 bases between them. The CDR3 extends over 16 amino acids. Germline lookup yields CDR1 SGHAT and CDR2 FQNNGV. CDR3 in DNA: TGTGCCAGCAGCTTAGTGTTCTCGAGCGAGGCCGGGGAGCTGTTTTTT. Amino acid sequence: CASSLVFSSEAGELFF.

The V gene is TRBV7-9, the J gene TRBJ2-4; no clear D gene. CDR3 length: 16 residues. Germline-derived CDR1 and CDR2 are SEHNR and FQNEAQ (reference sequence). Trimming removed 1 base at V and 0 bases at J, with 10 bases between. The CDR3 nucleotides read TGTGCCAGCAGCTTAGGAAGTGGGGTAGCCAAAAACATTCAGTACTTC. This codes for CASSLGSGVAKNIQYF.

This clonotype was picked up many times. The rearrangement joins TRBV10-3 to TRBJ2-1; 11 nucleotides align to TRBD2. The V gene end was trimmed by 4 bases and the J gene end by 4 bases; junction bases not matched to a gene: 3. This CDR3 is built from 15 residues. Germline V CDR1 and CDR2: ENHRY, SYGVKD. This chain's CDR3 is CAISGTSGSYNEQFF. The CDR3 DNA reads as TGTGCCATCAGTGGGACTAGCGGGTCGTACAATGAGCAGTTCTTC.

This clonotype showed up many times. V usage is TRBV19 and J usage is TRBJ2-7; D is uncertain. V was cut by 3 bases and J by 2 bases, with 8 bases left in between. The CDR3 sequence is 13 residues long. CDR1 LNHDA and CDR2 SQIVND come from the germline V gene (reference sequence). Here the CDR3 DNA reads TGTGCCAGTAGTATTGGAGCAACCTACGAGCAGTACTTC. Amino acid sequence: CASSIGATYEQYF.

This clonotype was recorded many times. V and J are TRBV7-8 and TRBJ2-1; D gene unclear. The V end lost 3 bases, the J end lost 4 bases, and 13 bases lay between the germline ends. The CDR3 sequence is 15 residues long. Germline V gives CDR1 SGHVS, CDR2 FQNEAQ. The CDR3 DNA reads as TGTGCCAGCAGCTTCATCTACGAAACTTACAATGAGCAGTTCTTC. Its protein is CASSFIYETYNEQFF.

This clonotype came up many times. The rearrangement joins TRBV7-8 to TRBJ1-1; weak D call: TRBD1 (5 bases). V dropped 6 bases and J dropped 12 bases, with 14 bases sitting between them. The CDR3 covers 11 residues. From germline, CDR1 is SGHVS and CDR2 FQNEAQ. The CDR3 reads CASRGGRVSFF. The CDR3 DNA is TGTGCCAGCAGGGGGGGGAGGGTGTCTTTCTTT.

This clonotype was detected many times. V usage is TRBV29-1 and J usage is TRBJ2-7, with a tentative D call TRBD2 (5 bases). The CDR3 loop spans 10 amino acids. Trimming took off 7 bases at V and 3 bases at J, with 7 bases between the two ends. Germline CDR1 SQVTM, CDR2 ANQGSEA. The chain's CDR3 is CSAGDYEQYF. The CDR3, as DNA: TGCAGCGCCGGGGACTACGAGCAGTACTTC.

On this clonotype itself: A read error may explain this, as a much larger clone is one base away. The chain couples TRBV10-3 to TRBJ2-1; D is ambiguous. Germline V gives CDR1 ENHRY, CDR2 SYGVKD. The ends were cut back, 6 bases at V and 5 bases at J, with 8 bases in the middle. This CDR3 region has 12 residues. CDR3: CAIRPDHNEQFF. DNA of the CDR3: TGTGCCATCAGGCCAGATCACAATGAGCAGTTCTTC.

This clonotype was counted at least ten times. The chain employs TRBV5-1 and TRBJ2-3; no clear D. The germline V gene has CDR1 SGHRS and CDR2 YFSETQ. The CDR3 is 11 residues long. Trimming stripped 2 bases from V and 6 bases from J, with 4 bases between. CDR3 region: CASSFEDTQYF. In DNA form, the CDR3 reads TGCGCCAGCAGCTTCGAGGATACGCAGTATTTT.

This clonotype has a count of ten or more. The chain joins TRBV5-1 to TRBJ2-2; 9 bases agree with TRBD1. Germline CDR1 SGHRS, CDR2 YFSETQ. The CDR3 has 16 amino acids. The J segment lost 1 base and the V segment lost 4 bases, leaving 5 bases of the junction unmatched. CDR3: CASSPGTGWNTGELFF. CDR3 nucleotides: TGCGCCAGCAGCCCCGGGACAGGGTGGAACACCGGGGAGCTGTTTTTT.

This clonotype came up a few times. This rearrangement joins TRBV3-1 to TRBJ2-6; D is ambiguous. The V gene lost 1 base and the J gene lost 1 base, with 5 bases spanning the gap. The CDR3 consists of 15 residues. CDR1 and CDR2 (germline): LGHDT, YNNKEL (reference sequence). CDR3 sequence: CASSQGWSGANVLTF. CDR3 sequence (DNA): TGTGCCAGCAGCCAAGGGTGGTCTGGGGCCAACGTCCTGACTTTC.

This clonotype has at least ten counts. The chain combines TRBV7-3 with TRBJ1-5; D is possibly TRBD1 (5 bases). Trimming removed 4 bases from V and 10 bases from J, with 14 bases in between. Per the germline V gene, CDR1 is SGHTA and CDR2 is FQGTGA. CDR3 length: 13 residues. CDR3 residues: CASSSRDGEPQHF. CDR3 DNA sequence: TGTGCCAGCAGCTCCCGGGACGGAGAACCCCAGCATTTT. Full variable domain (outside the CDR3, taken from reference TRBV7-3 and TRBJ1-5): GAGVSQTPSNKVTEKGKYVELRCDPISGHTALYWYRQSLGQGPEFLIYFQGTGAADDSGLPNDRFFAVRPEGSVSTLKIQRTERGDSAVYLCASSSRDGEPQHFGDGTRLSIL.

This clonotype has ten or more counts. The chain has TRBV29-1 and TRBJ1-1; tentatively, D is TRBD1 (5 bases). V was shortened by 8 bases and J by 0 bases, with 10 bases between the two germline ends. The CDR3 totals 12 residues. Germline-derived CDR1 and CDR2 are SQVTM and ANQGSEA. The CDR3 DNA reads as TGCAGCTACGACAGTTTGAACACTGAAGCTTTCTTT. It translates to CSYDSLNTEAFF.

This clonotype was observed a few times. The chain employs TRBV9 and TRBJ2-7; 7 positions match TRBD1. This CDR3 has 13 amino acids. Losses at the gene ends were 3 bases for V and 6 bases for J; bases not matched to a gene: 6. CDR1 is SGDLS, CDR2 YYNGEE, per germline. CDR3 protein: CASSGQGWGEQYF. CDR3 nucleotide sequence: TGTGCCAGCAGCGGACAGGGATGGGGCGAGCAGTACTTC.

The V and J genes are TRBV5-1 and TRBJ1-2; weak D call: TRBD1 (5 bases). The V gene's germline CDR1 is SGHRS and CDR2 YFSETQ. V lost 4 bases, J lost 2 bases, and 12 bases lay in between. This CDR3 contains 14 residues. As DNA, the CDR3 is TGCGCCAGCAGCATCGACAGTTCAAACTATGGCTACACCTTC. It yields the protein CASSIDSSNYGYTF. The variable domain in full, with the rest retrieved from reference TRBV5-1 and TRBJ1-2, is KAGVTQTPRYLIKTRGQQVTLSCSPISGHRSVSWYQQTPGQGLQFLFEYFSETQRNKGNFPGRFSGRQFSNSRSEMNVSTLELGDSALYLCASSIDSSNYGYTFGSGTRLTVV.

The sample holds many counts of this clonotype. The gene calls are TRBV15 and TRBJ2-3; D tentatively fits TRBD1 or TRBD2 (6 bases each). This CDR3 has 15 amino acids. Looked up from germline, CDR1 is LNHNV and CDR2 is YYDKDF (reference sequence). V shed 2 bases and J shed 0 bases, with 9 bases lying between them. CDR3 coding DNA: TGTGCCACCAGCAGATCCGGGGGCAGCACAGATACGCAGTATTTT. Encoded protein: CATSRSGGSTDTQYF.

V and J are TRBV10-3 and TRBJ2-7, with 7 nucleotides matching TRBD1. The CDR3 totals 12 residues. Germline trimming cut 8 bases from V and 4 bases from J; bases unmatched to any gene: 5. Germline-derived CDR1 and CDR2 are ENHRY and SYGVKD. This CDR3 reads CAIVGTAYEQYF. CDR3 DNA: TGTGCCATCGTCGGGACAGCTTACGAGCAGTACTTC.

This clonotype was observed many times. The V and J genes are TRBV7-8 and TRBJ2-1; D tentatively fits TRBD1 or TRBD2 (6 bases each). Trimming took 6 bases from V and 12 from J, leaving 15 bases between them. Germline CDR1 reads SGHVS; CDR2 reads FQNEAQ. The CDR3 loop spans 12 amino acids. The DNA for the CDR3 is TGTGCCAGCAGACTTCAGGGGACTCGGCAGTTCTTC. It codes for CASRLQGTRQFF.